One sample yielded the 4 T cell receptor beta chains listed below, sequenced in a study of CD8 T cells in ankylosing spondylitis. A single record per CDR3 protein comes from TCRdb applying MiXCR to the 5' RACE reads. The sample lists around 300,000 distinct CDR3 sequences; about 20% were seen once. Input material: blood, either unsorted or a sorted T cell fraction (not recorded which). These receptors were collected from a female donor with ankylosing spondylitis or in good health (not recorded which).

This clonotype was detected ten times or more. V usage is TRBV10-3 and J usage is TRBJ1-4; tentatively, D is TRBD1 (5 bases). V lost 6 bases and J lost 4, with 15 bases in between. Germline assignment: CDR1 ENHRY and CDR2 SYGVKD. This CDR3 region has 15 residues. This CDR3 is CAISPEGASNEKLFF. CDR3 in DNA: TGTGCCATCAGCCCTGAAGGGGCGAGTAATGAAAAACTGTTTTTT.

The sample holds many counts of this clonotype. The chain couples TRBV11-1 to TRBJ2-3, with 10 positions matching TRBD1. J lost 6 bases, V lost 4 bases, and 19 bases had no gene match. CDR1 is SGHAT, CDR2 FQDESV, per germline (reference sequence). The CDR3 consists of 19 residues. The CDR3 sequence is CASSSPRLLGTGAWDTQYF. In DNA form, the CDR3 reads TGTGCCAGCAGCTCACCACGCCTGTTGGGGACAGGGGCGTGGGATACGCAGTATTTT.

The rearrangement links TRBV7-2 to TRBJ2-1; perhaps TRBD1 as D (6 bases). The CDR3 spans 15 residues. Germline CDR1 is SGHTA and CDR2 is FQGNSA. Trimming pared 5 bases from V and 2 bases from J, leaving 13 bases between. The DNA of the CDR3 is TGTGCCAGCAGCCCACGGTGGACAGCCTACAATGAGCAGTTCTTC. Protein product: CASSPRWTAYNEQFF.

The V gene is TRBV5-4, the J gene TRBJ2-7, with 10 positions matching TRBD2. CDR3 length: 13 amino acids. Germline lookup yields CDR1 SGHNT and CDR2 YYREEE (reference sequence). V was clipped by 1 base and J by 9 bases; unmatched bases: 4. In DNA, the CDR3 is TGTGCCAGCAGCTTGAGCGGGAGGGCAAGGCAGTACTTC. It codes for CASSLSGRARQYF.